This T cell receptor (beta chain) emerged from a study of blood T cell repertoires in COVID-19. Study-level information: Whether acute or convalescent, the COVID-19 samples came from the United States, Italy and Spain.

Germline V gene data show CDR1 as LNHDA and CDR2 as SQIVND (reference sequence). The CDR3 has 14 amino acids. V dropped 7 bases and J dropped 5; count of bases not matched to a gene: 9. Sequencing used immunoSEQ multiplex PCR; TCRdb keeps in-frame clones, though not all of them. Of about 250,000 clones in the sample, more than 75% were seen once. The genes are TRBV19 and TRBJ1-2; 8 bases line up with TRBD1. The sequencing input was peripheral blood. The receptor was derived from a woman between 40 and 50 years old who had recovered from COVID-19. The CDR3 nucleotides read TGTGCCAGTACCACGATCGGGACAGGATATGGCTACACCTTC. Translated, it gives CASTTIGTGYGYTF. Supplemented by reference TRBV19 and TRBJ1-2, the full variable domain reads DGGITQSPKYLFRKEGQNVTLSCEQNLNHDAMYWYRQDPGQGLRLIYYSQIVNDFQKGDIAEGYSVSREKKESFPLTVTSAQKNPTAFYLCASTTIGTGYGYTFGSGTRLTVV.